This TCR beta chain emerged from a study of T cell changes during pregnancy in multiple sclerosis. Germline V gene sequence: CDR1 SGHVS, CDR2 FNYEAQ. The CDR3 is 15 amino acids. V was shortened by 0 bases and J by 2 bases, with 8 bases between the two germline ends. Repertoires were generated with immunoSEQ multiplex PCR, while TCRdb's copy carries only in-frame clones and drops some. Of more than 80,000 clones listed, 91% were seen once; the top ten hold about 1.5%. Sample: peripheral blood, taken before pregnancy. The V gene is TRBV7-6, the J gene TRBJ2-1; TRBD2 is a possible D gene (5 bases). The origin of this receptor is a female donor with multiple sclerosis, enrolled in a pregnancy study. For the CDR3, the DNA is TGTGCCAGCAGCTTAGCTGCTAGCACCTACAATGAGCAGTTCTTC. This sequence encodes CASSLAASTYNEQFF.